The rows below give T cell receptor beta chains drawn from one sample of a study of blood T cells in healthy people across ages. TCRdb ran MiXCR on the 5' RACE reads and lists one entry per CDR3 protein. The sample has more than 1,400,000 distinct CDR3 sequences; around 39% are singletons. Sequences were obtained from blood. The receptors were sampled from a woman aged 18 to 35 in good health. Both conserved end residues are part of each CDR3. The D gene is left open where the match is weak. Not every row has a clone size; where given, it reads once, few, many or a size class.

few TRBJ2-1 TRBV3-1 TRBD2 TGTGCCAGCAGCCAATACATAGCGGGAGTTGGCGATGAGCAGTTCTTC CASSQYIAGVGDEQFF
- TRBJ1-1 TRBV10-3 - TGTGCCATCAGTGAGACGCAGGTGGCTGAAGCTTTCTTT CAISETQVAEAFF
few TRBJ2-1 TRBV6-2/TRBV6-3 TRBD1 TGTGCCAGCCATGGGACAGGCCACAATGAGCAGTTCTTC CASHGTGHNEQFF
- TRBJ1-2 TRBV5-6 TRBD1 TGTGCCAGCAGCACACGGACAGGGCTCTATGGCTACACCTTC CASSTRTGLYGYTF
- TRBJ2-5 TRBV7-9 - TGTGCCAGCAGCGTGTCAGCGGTGACAGAGACCCAGTACTTC CASSVSAVTETQYF
- TRBJ2-3 TRBV12-3/TRBV12-4 TRBD2 TGTGCCAGCAGTGCTCGCGGGGGGGCCTTTCCCCCAGATACGCAGTATTTT CASSARGGAFPPDTQYF
few TRBJ2-5 TRBV20-1 - TGCAGTGCTATTTTCGGGACCCGGGGCCGAGAGACCCAGTACTTC CSAIFGTRGRETQYF
- TRBJ2-1 TRBV4-1 - TGCGCCAGCAGCCCCGTAGGCGCTAGCGTGGTAAATGAGCAGTTCTTC CASSPVGASVVNEQFF
few TRBJ2-3 TRBV5-1 - TGCGCCAGCAGCTTGATATCGACGGGAAAGGGAGATACGCAGTATTTT CASSLISTGKGDTQYF
- TRBJ2-5 TRBV5-1 - TGCGCCAGCAGCTTGGTACCTGACCGGAAGGAGACCCAGTACTTC CASSLVPDRKETQYF
- TRBJ2-3 TRBV3-1 TRBD2 TGTGCCAGCAGCCCCGGACTAGCGGGCCCAGTGCTGGATACGCAGTATTTT CASSPGLAGPVLDTQYF
few TRBJ2-7 TRBV29-1 TRBD1 TGCAGCGTGAAAAGAGGGAGACAGGGGGCCGCCGAGCAGTACTTC CSVKRGRQGAAEQYF
- TRBJ1-4 TRBV10-3 - TGTGCCATCAGTGACGGGAATGAAAAACTGTTTTTT CAISDGNEKLFF
- TRBJ2-7 TRBV4-1 - TGCGCCAGCAGCCAAGACCAGACAGGCCCCAGCTCCTACGAGCAGTACTTC CASSQDQTGPSSYEQYF
few TRBJ2-3 TRBV7-8 - TGTGCCAGCAGCCCCATTGGCGGGAGCACAGATACGCAGTATTTT CASSPIGGSTDTQYF
few TRBJ2-1 TRBV7-9 TRBD1 TGTGCCAGCAGCCCAACCCGACAGGGAAGGAATGAGCAGTTCTTC CASSPTRQGRNEQFF
few TRBJ2-3 TRBV3-1 TRBD2 TGTGCCAGCAGCCAGCGGGAGGGTATAGATACGCAGTATTTT CASSQREGIDTQYF
- TRBJ2-1 TRBV5-1 - TGCGCCAGCAGCTTGTTAGAGAAGGGGAGAAACAATGAGCAGTTCTTC CASSLLEKGRNNEQFF
- TRBJ2-5 TRBV3-1 - TGTGCCAGCAGCCCAGAGGGGTTCTGGGGCCAAGAGACCCAGTACTTC CASSPEGFWGQETQYF
- TRBJ2-5 TRBV3-1 - TGTGCCAGCAGCCAAGATATAGTTCAGCAGTACTTC CASSQDIVQQYF
- TRBJ1-2 TRBV9 - TGTGCCAGCAGCGTCGGACACGCTGGGACTAACTATGGCTACACCTTC CASSVGHAGTNYGYTF
- TRBJ2-7 TRBV20-1 TRBD2 TGCAGTGCTCGCTCTTGGGGGGGATCGCAGTCTAGCGAGCAGTACTTC CSARSWGGSQSSEQYF
few TRBJ2-7 TRBV3-1 - TGTGCCAGCAGCCGTCCCCCAACTGAGTACGAGCAGTACTTC CASSRPPTEYEQYF
- TRBJ2-1 TRBV9 - TGTGCCAGCAGCGTGGCCGGACTACACAATGAGCAGTTCTTC CASSVAGLHNEQFF
- TRBJ2-1 TRBV20-1 - TGCAGTGCTAGTATGGACAGCCAAGAGACCCAGTTCTTC CSASMDSQETQFF
- TRBJ2-5 TRBV7-8 - TGTGCCAGCAGCGAGGGACAACACCAAGAGACCCAGTACTTC CASSEGQHQETQYF
- TRBJ2-7 TRBV6-2/TRBV6-3 - TGTGCCAGCACCCGGGACCTGTCCTACGAGCAGTACTTC CASTRDLSYEQYF
- TRBJ2-5 TRBV20-1 - TGCAGTGCTAGACGCGGGTCTTTCGGGGAGCAGTACTTC CSARRGSFGEQYF
few TRBJ2-7 TRBV12-3/TRBV12-4 - TGTGCCAGCAGTCGGACAGCCAACACCTACGAGCAGTACTTC CASSRTANTYEQYF
- TRBJ1-2 TRBV7-3 TRBD1 TGTGCCAGCAGCGTAACCGTACAGGGGGGCTACACCTTC CASSVTVQGGYTF
- TRBJ2-7 TRBV20-1 TRBD1 TGCAGTGCTATCTCAGACAGGGGGCTTCTGGACGGGCAGTACTTC CSAISDRGLLDGQYF
- TRBJ2-1 TRBV7-6 - TGTGCCAGCAGCCCTCCAGGACGGGCTTACAATGAGCAGTTCTTC CASSPPGRAYNEQFF
few TRBJ1-4 TRBV29-1 - TGCAGCGCAGTCGTGGGTACTAATGAAAAACTGTTTTTT CSAVVGTNEKLFF
- TRBJ2-7 TRBV5-1 - TGCGCCAGCAGCTCGGCCGGACTGGGATCCTACGAGCAGTACTTC CASSSAGLGSYEQYF
- TRBJ2-3 TRBV5-1 TRBD2 TGCGCCAGCAGCTTAGTGACTAGCGGGGGCCGATATACGCAGTATTTT CASSLVTSGGRYTQYF
- TRBJ1-6 TRBV3-1 TRBD1 TGTGCCAGCAGCTCTTCAGTCCCGGGACAGGGGTCTGTACTCCACTTT CASSSSVPGQGSVLHF
- TRBJ2-1 TRBV7-8 - TGTGCCAGCAGCTTAGTCGTCACAGGACGACGCAATGAGCAGTTCTTC CASSLVVTGRRNEQFF
- TRBJ2-1 TRBV10-3 - TGTGCCATCAGTGAGTCTGAGGGGAGCTCCTACAATGAGCAGTTCTTC CAISESEGSSYNEQFF
- TRBJ2-1 TRBV4-2 - TGTGCCAGCAGCCCCGAGGACGGGACCTCCTACAATGAGCAGTTCTTC CASSPEDGTSYNEQFF
- TRBJ2-3 TRBV2 - TGTGCCAGCCTTCGGACACCTAGCACAGATACGCAGTATTTT CASLRTPSTDTQYF
- TRBJ2-1 TRBV24-1 TRBD2 TGTGCCACCAGTGAAAGAGGGAGGGCCGACAATGAGCAGTTCTTC CATSERGRADNEQFF
- TRBJ1-2 TRBV6-5 TRBD1 TGTGCCAGCAACCCCAGGACAGGGAACTATGGCTACACCTTC CASNPRTGNYGYTF
- TRBJ1-2 TRBV9 - TGTGCCAGCAGCGTAGTGCCGGGGGTAGACGATGGCTACACCTTC CASSVVPGVDDGYTF
- TRBJ2-1 TRBV7-3 - TGTGCCAGCAGCACTGATCAACCGTACAATGAGCAGTTCTTC CASSTDQPYNEQFF
- TRBJ2-5 TRBV15 - TGTGCCACCAGCAGAGCTCCTGCGGAGACCCAGTACTTC CATSRAPAETQYF
- TRBJ2-5 TRBV6-2/TRBV6-3 TRBD1 TGTGCCAGCAGTTACCAGGGGGTCCCGGAGACCCAGTACTTC CASSYQGVPETQYF